These 10 T cell receptor beta chains were sequenced from one sample in a study of blood T cell repertoires in COVID-19. The repertoire was sequenced with immunoSEQ multiplex PCR; TCRdb's copy has only in-frame clones and lacks some. The sample lists 95,000 to 150,000 clones, 80% to 85% seen once, with under 5% in the top ten. Sequencing was carried out using PBMCs or T cells enriched from blood (not recorded which). The receptors here all came from a woman aged 25 to 39 who had recovered from COVID-19.

V gene TRBV4-1 combines with J gene TRBJ2-7; 10 bases are shared with TRBD2. Unmatched junction bases numbered 10, after V lost 1 base and J lost 4 bases. This CDR3 spans 17 amino acids. Germline V gene data show CDR1 as MGHRA and CDR2 as YSYEKL. The CDR3 region is CASSQANPSGSKYEQYF. CDR3 in DNA: TGCGCCAGCAGCCAAGCCAATCCTAGCGGGAGTAAGTACGAGCAGTACTTC.

V usage is TRBV5-1 and J usage is TRBJ2-7, with a tentative D call TRBD2 (5 bases). The CDR3 loop spans 13 amino acids. The germline V gene has CDR1 SGHRS and CDR2 YFSETQ. V was pared by 4 bases and J by 3 bases, with 11 bases between. The CDR3 spells CASSLGKHYEQYF. The CDR3 DNA reads TGCGCCAGCAGCCTCGGGAAGCACTACGAGCAGTACTTC.

This rearrangement joins TRBV6-5 to TRBJ2-1; 10 bases line up with TRBD1. Germline CDR1 MNHEY, CDR2 SVGAGI. This CDR3 has 14 amino acids. Trimming cost V 6 bases and J 2 bases; bases outside gene matches: 1. CDR3 coding DNA: TGTGCCAGCAGAGGACAGGGGGCCTACAATGAGCAGTTCTTC. Its translation is CASRGQGAYNEQFF.

The genes are TRBV5-5 and TRBJ2-6; D unclear. Germline CDR1 and CDR2: SGHKS and YYEKEE (reference sequence). The CDR3 covers 15 residues. Deletions cut 0 bases from V and 0 bases from J, with 4 bases between. The DNA of the CDR3 is TGTGCCAGCAGCTTGGTGGCCTCTGGGGCCAACGTCCTGACTTTC. Amino acids: CASSLVASGANVLTF.

The chain carries TRBV27 and TRBJ2-7; TRBD1 agrees at 7 bases. With 8 bases clipped from V and 0 bases from J, the junction kept 10 bases outside the gene matches. Germline loops: CDR1 MNHEY, CDR2 SMNVEV (reference sequence). The CDR3 covers 15 residues. The CDR3 region has the DNA TGTGCCAGCTGGACCCTCGGGACAGCCTCCTACGAGCAGTACTTC. Amino acid sequence: CASWTLGTASYEQYF.

The rearrangement uses TRBV6-5 and TRBJ1-6; unclear D gene. In germline, CDR1 is MNHEY, CDR2 SVGAGI. V lost 2 bases and J 7 bases, leaving 12 bases between the germline ends. CDR3 length equals 15 residues. The chain's CDR3 is CASSYGQVANSPLHF. DNA of the CDR3: TGTGCCAGCAGTTACGGCCAGGTGGCCAATTCACCCCTCCACTTT.

The rearrangement joins TRBV2 to TRBJ1-2; D unclear. The CDR3 has 14 residues. Germline lookup yields CDR1 SNHLY and CDR2 FYNNEI. The V end was cut by 7 bases, the J end by 2 bases, with 14 bases between. This CDR3 reads CASMSLGGNYGYTF. The CDR3 coding sequence is TGTGCCAGCATGAGCCTGGGAGGCAACTATGGCTACACCTTC.

The gene calls are TRBV15 and TRBJ2-1; D is undetermined. The V end lost 5 bases, the J end lost 9 bases, and 11 bases lay between the germline ends. The CDR3 runs to 12 residues. Germline V gene data show CDR1 as LNHNV and CDR2 as YYDKDF (reference sequence). Here the CDR3 reads CATSPTRGEQFF. The CDR3 nucleotides read TGTGCCACCAGCCCCACTCGAGGTGAGCAGTTCTTC.

This rearrangement joins TRBV2 to TRBJ2-6; maybe TRBD2 (5 bases). The CDR3 is 18 amino acids. Trimming took off 2 bases at V and 2 bases at J, with 16 bases between the two ends. Germline values: CDR1 SNHLY, CDR2 FYNNEI. Written as DNA, the CDR3 is TGTGCCAGCAGTGAATGGAGGCAGCGATTAACTGGGGCCAACGTCCTGACTTTC. It yields the protein CASSEWRQRLTGANVLTF.

Points on this clone: Other DNA sequences in the same sample also yield this CDR3. The chain links TRBV7-3 to TRBJ2-1; D might be TRBD2 (5 bases). The CDR3 contains 12 residues. Trimming took 2 bases from V and 9 from J, leaving 8 bases between them. CDR1 is SGHTA and CDR2 is FQGTGA in the germline V gene. CDR3 sequence: CASSLGGSEQFF. The DNA for the CDR3 is TGTGCCAGCAGCTTAGGAGGCAGTGAGCAGTTCTTC. The variable domain in full, with the rest retrieved from reference TRBV7-3 and TRBJ2-1, is GAGVSQTPSNKVTEKGKYVELRCDPISGHTALYWYRQSLGQGPEFLIYFQGTGAADDSGLPNDRFFAVRPEGSVSTLKIQRTERGDSAVYLCASSLGGSEQFFGPGTRLTVL.